The rows below give T cell receptor beta chains drawn from one sample of a study of T cell responses to AZD1222 COVID-19 vaccine. Sequencing was performed with immunoSEQ multiplex PCR; in TCRdb, only in-frame clones are kept and a portion is missing. Among around 92,000 clones listed, approximately 91% were seen once. Source: peripheral blood, taken on day 0 of AZD1222 vaccination. These receptors were obtained from an adult in good health. The CDR3 runs from the conserved cysteine through the conserved F or W. D genes are given only for firm matches. Clone size is shown for a subset of rows, as once, few, many or a class of expanded clone.

clone size	V gene	D gene	J gene	CDR3 protein	CDR3 DNA
NA	TRBV7-2	NA	TRBJ1-6	CASSLVAGEGSPLHF	TGTGCCAGCAGCTTAGTCGCCGGGGAAGGTTCACCCCTCCACTTT
NA	TRBV6-6	TRBD1	TRBJ2-1	CATGQGVYNEQFF	TGTGCCACCGGACAGGGAGTCTACAATGAGCAGTTCTTC
NA	TRBV9	NA	TRBJ1-3	CASSVGTGNTIYF	TGTGCCAGCAGCGTGGGAACCGGAAACACCATATATTTT
NA	TRBV6-2/TRBV6-3	TRBD1	TRBJ1-5	CASSARGHQPQHF	TGTGCCAGCAGTGCCAGGGGGCATCAGCCCCAGCATTTT
NA	TRBV5-8	NA	TRBJ2-7	CASSLGRAAMAYEQYF	TGTGCCAGCAGCTTGGGTCGAGCGGCCATGGCCTACGAGCAGTACTTC
NA	TRBV18	TRBD1	TRBJ2-7	CASSTGQSSYEQYF	TGTGCCAGCTCAACGGGACAGTCCTCCTACGAGCAGTACTTC
NA	TRBV27	NA	TRBJ1-2	CASSLAGRADYGYTF	TGTGCCAGCAGTTTGGCAGGGAGGGCAGACTATGGCTACACCTTC
NA	TRBV29-1	NA	TRBJ2-3	CSVDRGTDTQYF	TGCAGCGTTGACAGAGGCACAGATACGCAGTATTTT
NA	TRBV18	NA	TRBJ2-6	CASSPTAPGANVLTF	TGTGCCAGCTCACCCACAGCACCTGGGGCCAACGTCCTGACTTTC
NA	TRBV7-3	NA	TRBJ2-1	CASSSDSGDNEQFF	TGTGCCAGCAGCTCCGATTCTGGGGACAATGAGCAGTTCTTC
NA	TRBV5-1	NA	TRBJ1-1	CASSLDVGGEAFF	TGCGCCAGCAGCTTGGACGTCGGTGGTGAAGCTTTCTTT
NA	TRBV19	TRBD2	TRBJ2-3	CACRDGGAPDTQYF	TGTGCCTGTAGAGACGGGGGGGCCCCAGATACGCAGTATTTT
NA	TRBV19	TRBD1	TRBJ2-1	CASNADRGIYNEQFF	TGTGCCAGTAACGCAGACAGGGGGATTTACAATGAGCAGTTCTTC
few	TRBV27	TRBD1	TRBJ1-2	CASSGTGGIFDGYTF	TGTGCCAGCAGTGGGACAGGGGGCATCTTTGATGGCTACACCTTC
NA	TRBV9	TRBD1	TRBJ1-3	CASSVGTGGNTIYF	TGTGCCAGCAGCGTAGGGACAGGGGGAAACACCATATATTTT
NA	TRBV6-2/TRBV6-3	NA	TRBJ2-1	CASSSRSYNEQFF	TGTGCCAGCAGTTCGCGGTCCTACAATGAGCAGTTCTTC
NA	TRBV10-3	TRBD1	TRBJ1-1	CAISEQGQGRDTEAFF	TGTGCCATCAGTGAGCAGGGACAGGGGCGGGATACTGAAGCTTTCTTT
NA	TRBV3-1/TRBV3-2	NA	TRBJ1-6	CASSQASGSPLHF	TGTGCCAGCAGCCAAGCAAGCGGTTCACCCCTCCACTTT
NA	TRBV19	TRBD1	TRBJ1-2	CASSTLKTGAGGGYTF	TGTGCCAGTTCAACACTAAAAACAGGGGCTGGTGGAGGCTACACCTTC
NA	TRBV5-4	NA	TRBJ2-1	CASSFTFGGEQFF	TGTGCCAGCAGCTTTACGTTCGGGGGCGAGCAGTTCTTC
NA	TRBV11-3	NA	TRBJ2-1	CASSLGRLNNEQFF	TGTGCCAGCAGCTTAGGACGGCTCAACAATGAGCAGTTCTTC
NA	TRBV11-2	NA	TRBJ2-4	CASSYSLGGGPTKNIQYF	TGTGCCAGCAGCTATAGTCTAGGGGGAGGCCCCACCAAAAACATTCAGTACTTC
NA	TRBV2	TRBD1	TRBJ1-2	CASRIDRGLDYGYTF	TGTGCCAGCAGGATAGACAGGGGGCTTGACTATGGCTACACCTTC
NA	TRBV6-8	NA	TRBJ1-1	CASTPGRQNTEAFF	TGTGCCAGCACCCCAGGACGGCAGAACACTGAAGCTTTCTTT
NA	TRBV14	NA	TRBJ1-6	CASSRRGTHLSSYNSPLHF	TGTGCCAGCAGCCGTCGCGGGACACATCTGAGCTCCTATAATTCACCCCTCCACTTT
NA	TRBV18	TRBD1	TRBJ2-5	CASSVQGERETQYF	TGTGCCAGCTCAGTACAGGGGGAACGAGAGACCCAGTACTTC
few	TRBV7-2	NA	TRBJ2-5	CASSLMGARETQYF	TGTGCCAGCAGCTTAATGGGGGCGCGGGAGACCCAGTACTTC
NA	TRBV6-4	TRBD1	TRBJ2-1	CASSGDRLSNEQFF	TGTGCCAGCAGTGGGGACAGGCTCTCCAATGAGCAGTTCTTC
NA	TRBV6-1	TRBD1	TRBJ1-6	CASSELQGGRNYAPLHF	TGTGCCAGCAGTGAGTTACAGGGGGGACGAAATTACGCACCCCTCCACTTT
NA	TRBV28	NA	TRBJ2-2	CASSLYRANGPGELFF	TGTGCCAGCAGTTTATACAGGGCTAATGGTCCCGGGGAGCTGTTTTTT
NA	TRBV7-8	NA	TRBJ2-1	CASSRDNEQFF	TGTGCCAGCTCGCGGGACAATGAGCAGTTCTTC
NA	TRBV10-3	NA	TRBJ1-3	CAISDSAGAGNTIYF	TGTGCCATCAGTGACTCGGCGGGGGCTGGAAACACCATATATTTT
few	TRBV7-3	NA	TRBJ2-5	CASSLRTEETQYF	TGTGCCAGCAGCTTACGGACAGAAGAGACCCAGTACTTC
NA	TRBV27	TRBD2	TRBJ2-3	CASSLFGPGGGSTDTQYF	TGTGCCAGCAGTTTATTTGGCCCTGGCGGGGGGTCAACAGATACGCAGTATTTT
NA	TRBV2	NA	TRBJ2-7	CASSEYSYEQYF	TGTGCCAGCAGTGAGTACAGCTACGAGCAGTACTTC
NA	TRBV14	NA	TRBJ1-3	CASSHPGTGNTIYF	TGTGCCAGCAGCCATCCAGGGACCGGAAACACCATATATTTT
few	TRBV18	NA	TRBJ1-5	CASSPPGGLGNQPQHF	TGTGCCAGCTCACCACCGGGGGGGCTGGGCAATCAGCCCCAGCATTTT
NA	TRBV5-1	TRBD1	TRBJ1-6	CASSFGNTGGSPLHF	TGCGCCAGCAGCTTTGGCAACACAGGGGGATCACCCCTCCACTTT
NA	TRBV7-2	NA	TRBJ2-1	CASSFSAPNEQFF	TGTGCCAGCAGCTTTTCAGCGCCGAATGAGCAGTTCTTC
NA	TRBV12-5	NA	TRBJ2-1	CASGSGALTYNEQFF	TGTGCTAGTGGGTCAGGGGCTCTGACCTACAATGAGCAGTTCTTC
once	TRBV6-5	TRBD1	TRBJ2-3	CASSLDRGSTDTQYF	TGTGCCAGCAGCCTCGACAGGGGTAGCACAGATACGCAGTATTTT
once	TRBV24-1	NA	TRBJ1-5	CATSVSGSGQPQHF	TGTGCCACCAGCGTCTCTGGGTCGGGTCAGCCCCAGCATTTT
NA	TRBV20-1	TRBD1	TRBJ1-4	CSASRIGTANSGGTNEKLFF	TGCAGTGCTAGTCGCATCGGGACAGCTAATTCAGGGGGTACTAATGAAAAACTGTTTTTT
NA	TRBV18	NA	TRBJ2-7	CASSPPSQGAYEQYF	TGTGCCAGCTCACCACCGAGTCAGGGCGCCTACGAGCAGTACTTC
NA	TRBV29-1	NA	TRBJ1-2	CIRPLTGPYGYTF	TGCATCCGTCCCCTAACAGGGCCTTATGGCTACACCTTC
NA	TRBV5-5	NA	TRBJ1-5	CASSLRGIDNQPQHF	TGTGCCAGCAGCTTGAGAGGGATCGACAATCAGCCCCAGCATTTT
NA	TRBV28	TRBD1	TRBJ1-1	CASSSGQGNTEAFF	TGTGCCAGCAGTTCTGGACAGGGGAACACTGAAGCTTTCTTT
NA	TRBV6-5	NA	TRBJ2-2	CASSYGGWNTGELFF	TGTGCCAGCAGTTACGGGGGGTGGAACACCGGGGAGCTGTTTTTT
few	TRBV25-1	NA	TRBJ2-5	CASSDGAGETQYF	TGTGCCAGCAGTGACGGCGCAGGTGAGACCCAGTACTTC
NA	TRBV5-4	NA	TRBJ2-3	CASSPSFGTDTQYF	TGTGCCAGCAGCCCCTCCTTTGGGACAGATACGCAGTATTTT
NA	TRBV4-3	TRBD1	TRBJ1-2	CASSQDSGGDYGYTF	TGCGCCAGCAGCCAAGATTCAGGGGGCGACTATGGCTACACCTTC
NA	TRBV15	TRBD1	TRBJ1-5	CATSRGIAWDRGQGQPQHF	TGTGCCACCAGCAGAGGAATTGCGTGGGACAGGGGGCAGGGTCAGCCCCAGCATTTT
NA	TRBV30	NA	TRBJ1-1	CARVGGGTEAFF	TGTGCCCGGGTGGGTGGTGGCACTGAAGCTTTCTTT
NA	TRBV5-4	NA	TRBJ1-2	CASSLAVAGAGYGYTF	TGTGCCAGCAGCTTGGCCGTCGCCGGGGCCGGCTATGGCTACACCTTC
NA	TRBV7-2	TRBD2	TRBJ2-3	CASSLVRGADTQYF	TGTGCCAGCAGCTTAGTGCGGGGGGCAGATACGCAGTATTTT